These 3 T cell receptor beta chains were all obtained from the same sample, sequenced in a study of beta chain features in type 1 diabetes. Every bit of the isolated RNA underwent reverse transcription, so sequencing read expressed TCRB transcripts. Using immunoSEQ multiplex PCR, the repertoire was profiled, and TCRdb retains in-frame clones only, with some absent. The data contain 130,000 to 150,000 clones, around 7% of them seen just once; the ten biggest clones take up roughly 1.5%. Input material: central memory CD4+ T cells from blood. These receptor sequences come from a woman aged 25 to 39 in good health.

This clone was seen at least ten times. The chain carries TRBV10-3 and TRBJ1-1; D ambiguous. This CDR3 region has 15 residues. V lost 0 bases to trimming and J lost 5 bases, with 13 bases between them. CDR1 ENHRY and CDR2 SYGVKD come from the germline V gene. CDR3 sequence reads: CAISESDRGKTEAFF. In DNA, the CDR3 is TGTGCCATCAGTGAGTCTGACCGAGGAAAGACTGAAGCTTTCTTT.

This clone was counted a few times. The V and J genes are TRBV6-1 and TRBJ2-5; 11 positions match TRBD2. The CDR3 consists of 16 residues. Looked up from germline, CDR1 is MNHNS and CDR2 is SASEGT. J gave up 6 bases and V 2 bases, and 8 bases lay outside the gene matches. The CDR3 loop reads CASSERVAGGQKTQYF. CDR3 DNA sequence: TGTGCCAGCAGTGAACGGGTAGCGGGAGGGCAAAAGACCCAGTACTTC.

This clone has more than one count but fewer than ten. The CDR3 spells CASRAGTGGGEKLFF. The CDR3 DNA sequence: TGTGCCAGCAGAGCAGGGACAGGAGGTGGGGAAAAACTGTTTTTT. The chain recombines TRBV28 with TRBJ1-4; 8 bases match TRBD1. This CDR3 comprises 15 residues. CDR1 MDHEN and CDR2 SYDVKM come from the germline V gene. V was pared by 6 bases and J by 8 bases, with 11 bases of the junction left unmatched.